Following are 21 T cell receptor beta chains from one sample sequenced in a study of STAT5B mutations in CD4+ large granular lymphocyte leukemia. Assay: immunoSEQ multiplex PCR; the TCRdb copy retains only in-frame clones and omits some. Found here are roughly 30,000 clones, about 70% of them singletons; the top ten hold less than 2.5%. Material for sequencing was CD4+ T cells from blood buffy coats. The receptors here all came from a human donor in good health.

This clone was seen more than once but under ten times. The genes are TRBV4-3 and TRBJ1-1, with D possibly TRBD1 on 5 matching bases. Trimming removed 0 bases from V and 3 bases from J, with 11 bases in between. The CDR3 is 15 amino acids. From germline, CDR1 is LGHNA and CDR2 YSLEER. The CDR3 here is CASSQEATAYTEAFF. The DNA for the CDR3 is TGCGCCAGCAGCCAAGAGGCGACAGCGTACACTGAAGCTTTCTTT.

The chain carries TRBV7-2 and TRBJ2-3, with 8 bases aligning to TRBD1. The CDR3 totals 15 residues. Per the germline V gene, CDR1 is SGHTA and CDR2 is FQGNSA. V gave up 4 bases and J gave up 6 bases; unmatched junction bases: 9. CDR3 loop: CASSSRTGSWDTQYF. The DNA of the CDR3 is TGTGCCAGCAGCTCACGGACAGGGTCTTGGGATACGCAGTATTTT.

This clone is labeled medium-sized (0.01 to 0.1%). This chain links TRBV5-4 with TRBJ2-6; D remains ambiguous. Trimming removed 4 bases from V and 0 bases from J, with 8 bases in between. Germline V lookup: CDR1 SGHNT, CDR2 YYREEE (reference sequence). The CDR3 is 15 amino acids. CDR3 region: CASSPYNSGANVLTF. CDR3 coding DNA: TGTGCCAGCAGCCCATACAACTCTGGGGCCAACGTCCTGACTTTC. Combining the CDR3 with reference TRBV5-4 and TRBJ2-6 gives the whole variable domain ETGVTQSPTHLIKTRGQQVTLRCSSQSGHNTVSWYQQALGQGPQFIFQYYREEENGRGNFPPRFSGLQFPNYSSELNVNALELDDSALYLCASSPYNSGANVLTFGAGSRLTVL.

The rearrangement links TRBV4-1 to TRBJ2-7; 12 positions match TRBD1. Germline loops: CDR1 MGHRA, CDR2 YSYEKL. The junction had 7 bases not matched to a gene; V was cut back by 3 bases and J by 7 bases. The CDR3 runs to 15 residues. CDR3 amino acids: CASSHLGQGAGEQYF. CDR3 DNA: TGCGCCAGCAGCCATCTGGGACAGGGGGCAGGGGAGCAGTACTTC.

This clone has a single count. The V call is TRBV7-2, the J call TRBJ2-1; TRBD2 is a possible D gene (6 bases). Trimming took 5 bases from V and 4 from J, leaving 18 bases between them. CDR3 length equals 16 residues. Germline V gene lookup returns CDR1 SGHTA and CDR2 FQGNSA. The CDR3 bases are TGTGCCAGCAGCCCGCTGCCGCGGGGCGCTTACAATGAGCAGTTCTTC. It is translated as CASSPLPRGAYNEQFF. The variable domain in full, with the rest retrieved from reference TRBV7-2 and TRBJ2-1, is GAGVSQSPSNKVTEKGKDVELRCDPISGHTALYWYRQSLGQGLEFLIYFQGNSAPDKSGLPSDRFSAERTGGSVSTLTIQRTQQEDSAVYLCASSPLPRGAYNEQFFGPGTRLTVL.

This clone has just a few counts. The chain carries TRBV2 and TRBJ1-1; D remains ambiguous. The CDR3 is 12 residues long. The germline V gene has CDR1 SNHLY and CDR2 FYNNEI. Trimming removed 4 bases at V and 1 base at J, with 4 bases between. CDR3 DNA sequence: TGTGCCAGCAGTGCCCCGAACACTGAAGCTTTCTTT. Its translation: CASSAPNTEAFF.

This chain joins TRBV6-5 and TRBJ2-5; maybe TRBD2 (5 bases). The CDR3 spans 14 residues. The ends were cut back, 6 bases at V and 5 bases at J, with 16 bases in the middle. Germline V gene sequence: CDR1 MNHEY, CDR2 SVGAGI. This CDR3 reads CASSLTDRRETQYF. Written as DNA, the CDR3 is TGTGCCAGCAGCCTTACAGATAGGAGGGAGACCCAGTACTTC.

The rearrangement joins TRBV2 to TRBJ1-1, with D maybe TRBD1 (6 bases). Germline CDR1 and CDR2: SNHLY and FYNNEI. V shed 6 bases and J shed 1 base, with 15 bases lying between them. The CDR3 sequence is 15 residues long. CDR3 in amino acids: CASSAAQGRNTEAFF. For the CDR3, the DNA is TGTGCCAGCAGCGCCGCACAGGGCAGGAACACTGAAGCTTTCTTT.

The V and J genes are TRBV19 and TRBJ2-3, with no clear D. The CDR3 is 14 amino acids. Germline CDR1 is LNHDA and CDR2 is SQIVND (reference sequence). V lost 4 bases, J lost 6 bases, and 14 bases lay in between. CDR3 DNA sequence: TGTGCCAGTAGTAGGGAATTTAGGTCTGATACGCAGTATTTT. This encodes CASSREFRSDTQYF.

The CDR3 reads CASSPGTGYTF. The CDR3 region has the DNA TGTGCCAGCTCACCAGGGACTGGCTACACCTTC. The chain combines TRBV18 with TRBJ1-2; D perhaps matches TRBD1 (5 bases). Trimming left V 2 bases short and J 7 bases short, with 5 bases between. Germline assignment: CDR1 KGHSH and CDR2 LQKENI. The CDR3 has 11 residues.

This sequence joins TRBV19 and TRBJ2-7, with 8 positions matching TRBD1. The V segment lost 7 bases and the J segment 6 bases; nucleotides outside the gene matches: 20. This CDR3 comprises 17 residues. Germline V gene data show CDR1 as LNHDA and CDR2 as SQIVND (reference sequence). CDR3 bases: TGTGCCAGTACCCCCCCGGACAGGGACGTCGCGGGCTCCGAGCAGTACTTC. Translating it yields CASTPPDRDVAGSEQYF.

This clone was observed a few times. The chain combines TRBV18 with TRBJ2-5; D unclear. Between the trimmed V and J ends, which lost 2 bases and 2 bases, there was a span of 6 bases. The CDR3 length is 13 residues. Per the germline V gene, CDR1 is KGHSH and CDR2 is LQKENI. The CDR3 coding sequence is TGTGCCAGCTCACCAGGGCGGCAAGAGACCCAGTACTTC. Translation gives CASSPGRQETQYF.

The chain links TRBV10-3 to TRBJ1-2; TRBD1 aligns across 11 bases. CDR1 is ENHRY and CDR2 is SYGVKD in the germline V gene. The trim removed 4 bases at V and 5 bases at J, leaving 9 bases unmatched. The CDR3 runs 16 residues. The CDR3 nucleotides are TGTGCCATCAGTGTTACCGGGACAGGGGGTTCGTATGGCTACACCTTC. It codes for CAISVTGTGGSYGYTF.

J is TRBJ2-7 and V is TRBV6-5, with TRBD1 matching over 9 bases. V shed 7 bases, J shed 6 bases, and the junction held 7 bases outside the gene matches. CDR3 size: 13 residues. CDR1 is MNHEY, CDR2 SVGAGI, per germline. The CDR3 DNA sequence: TGTGCCAGCAATAAACAGGGGGCCGGCGAGCAGTACTTC. Residues: CASNKQGAGEQYF.

The chain combines TRBV4-2 with TRBJ2-1; D possibly corresponds to TRBD1 (5 bases). There are 14 residues in the CDR3. With 1 base removed from V and 4 bases from J, the gap between germline ends came to 8 bases. CDR1 is LGHNA and CDR2 is YNFKEQ in the germline V gene. The CDR3 sequence is CASSQGPGYNEQFF. The CDR3 DNA follows: TGTGCCAGCAGCCAAGGGCCAGGGTACAATGAGCAGTTCTTC.

This clone was recorded only once. CDR3 coding DNA: TGTGCCAGCAGTGAAAGGGGCGGCTACACCTTC. It encodes CASSERGGYTF. V and J are TRBV6-1 and TRBJ1-2; possibly TRBD1 for D (5 bases). The CDR3 is 11 amino acids. Germline CDR1 and CDR2: MNHNS and SASEGT. The V gene lost 2 bases and the J gene lost 8 bases, with 6 bases spanning the gap.

The chain couples TRBV7-8 to TRBJ2-3, with 9 positions matching TRBD2. The CDR3 has 16 residues. J gave up 2 bases and V 5 bases, and 8 bases lay outside the gene matches. From germline, CDR1 is SGHVS and CDR2 FQNEAQ. This CDR3 is CASSIRAGGPTDTQYF. The CDR3 DNA reads as TGTGCCAGCAGCATCAGAGCGGGGGGCCCCACAGATACGCAGTATTTT.

This clone was seen only a few times. The chain combines TRBV7-3 with TRBJ2-2, with TRBD1 matching over 8 bases. V was pared by 4 bases and J by 2 bases, with 12 bases of the junction left unmatched. In germline, CDR1 is SGHTA, CDR2 FQGTGA. The CDR3 extends over 18 amino acids. CDR3 coding DNA: TGTGCCAGCAGCTCCACACCGGACAGGGTGGTCAACACCGGGGAGCTGTTTTTT. Its translation is CASSSTPDRVVNTGELFF.

The chain uses TRBV11-2 and TRBJ2-1, with D maybe TRBD2 (6 bases). The length of the CDR3 is 15 residues. V was shortened by 5 bases and J by 2 bases, with 13 bases between the two germline ends. Germline V lookup: CDR1 SGHAT, CDR2 FQNNGV. For the CDR3, the DNA is TGTGCCAGCAGCCATGTGGGGGGTGCCTACAATGAGCAGTTCTTC. Encoded protein: CASSHVGGAYNEQFF.

The rearrangement uses TRBV5-1 and TRBJ2-2; no reliable D call. The germline V gene has CDR1 SGHRS and CDR2 YFSETQ. This CDR3 spans 15 amino acids. V dropped 3 bases and J dropped 6 bases, with 15 bases sitting between them. For the CDR3, the DNA is TGCGCCAGCAGCTCACGGGTGGGTGACGCCGGGGAGCTGTTTTTT. Residues: CASSSRVGDAGELFF. Supplemented by reference TRBV5-1 and TRBJ2-2, the full variable domain reads KAGVTQTPRYLIKTRGQQVTLSCSPISGHRSVSWYQQTPGQGLQFLFEYFSETQRNKGNFPGRFSGRQFSNSRSEMNVSTLELGDSALYLCASSSRVGDAGELFFGEGSRLTVL.

The chain uses TRBV5-6 and TRBJ2-7; the D is unclear. V lost 3 bases, J lost 4 bases, and 20 bases lay in between. This CDR3 region has 16 residues. Germline CDR1 SGHDT, CDR2 YYEEEE. The CDR3 DNA is TGTGCCAGCAGCTACTACCGGGCAGGCCCGACTTACGAGCAGTACTTC. This encodes CASSYYRAGPTYEQYF. Using reference TRBV5-6 and TRBJ2-7 for the parts outside the CDR3, the full variable domain is DAGVTQSPTHLIKTRGQQVTLRCSPKSGHDTVSWYQQALGQGPQFIFQYYEEEERQRGNFPDRFSGHQFPNYSSELNVNALLLGDSALYLCASSYYRAGPTYEQYFGPGTRLTVT.